The text below deals with one T cell receptor beta chain. The antigen it binds to is not known. Per-base quality was not reported, and no clone a single base away is much larger than it. TCR CDR3 regions were amplified from genomic DNA by multiplex PCR using the deep immunoSEQ assay. Extracted genomic DNA from each cell subset was spread evenly across all wells of several immunoSEQ 96-well plates, with each plate serving as a replicate. For sorted subsets, 150 to 250 ng of genomic DNA, equivalent to some 33,000 T cell genomes, went into each replicate PCR. Purified libraries were quantified with a Qubit 3.0 fluorometer, sized on a Bioanalyzer 2100, and re-quantified with the KAPA Library Quantification kit. Every immunoSEQ 96-well plate was sequenced on a separate single-read 150-cycle Illumina NextSeq 550 flow cell. For the original study's pipeline: Because only junctional sequences without quality scores were contained in the immunoSEQ output, filtering matching that applied to full-length reads could not be performed. To assign V/J genes and CDR3, sequences were annotated against IMGT germline references using PyIR, a Python wrapper for IgBLAST v1.9. Reads were filtered out if the reads had weak V/J assignments (E-value above 1e-6), no CDR3, stop codons, out-of-frame junctions, or ambiguous translated residues. A V3J clonotype was defined by an identical inferred V gene, J gene, and CDR3 amino acid sequence. Percentage overlap between repertoires was calculated by dividing the number of shared unique clonotypes by the size of the smaller repertoire. Repertoire richness was assessed with RTK rarefaction, the Chao1 estimator, and Recon v2.1 estimates of unobserved clonotypes. Generation probabilities for all TCRbeta clonotypes obtained by the gDNA method from a handful of donors were computed using OLGA. Held by TCRdb, this immuneACCESS table contains in-frame sequences only and omits some clones. Under half of the omission traces to an unresolved V gene where checked; the cause of the rest is unknown. V, J and clone size are those of that table, while D and trimming were read from the DNA. This sample is represented by some 2,400,000 clones; about 94% of them were singletons. The top ten constitute more than 0.1% of the sample.

The sample comes from a study of shared clonotypes between healthy human individuals (dated by TCRdb to about 2020). About the full investigation: A couple of women and a few men aged 18 to 49 years were included in the cohort. For each donor, three plates each were used for CD4 naive and CD4 memory, two plates were used for CD8 naive, and one plate was used for CD8 memory. The study deeply sequenced blood TCR repertoires of roughly five healthy adults to estimate repertoire size and the extent of clonotype sharing between individuals. Different laboratories and diverse techniques were used to prepare libraries and sequence TCR repertoires, to increase sequencing depth and limit assay-specific biases. Leukapheresis yielded between about 0.8 and 9.5 billion PBMCs per donor. Overall results and qualifications from the work: Pairwise subsampling indicated that sequencing depth was expected to affect the degree of clonotype sharing among donors. Only blood was sampled, and tissue TCR repertoires likely differ from those in blood. Compared with non-shared clonotypes, clonotypes shared by all four sorted-subset donors had higher generation probabilities. Even with the large sequencing depth, rarefaction of the sorted-subset datasets indicated that sequencing was incomplete. Naive subsets generally had larger estimated clonotype richness than memory subsets. Because the study included only a small number of donors, the genetic and exposure-history diversity represented was limited. When a few donors were compared, the shared fraction of clonotypes was around 5% for naive CD4, around 4% for naive CD8, 2.3% for memory CD4, and less than 0.5% for memory CD8.

Healthy HIV-negative adults with no recently reported acute infections or vaccinations were included as donors. Every donor was a Caucasian adult residing in Nashville, Tennessee, USA. CD4+ T cells were enriched by magnetic negative selection, after which naive cells were positively selected on CD45RA and the negative fraction was taken as the memory subset. Blood was collected by leukapheresis, and PBMCs were isolated by Ficoll-Histopaque density gradient centrifugation and then cryopreserved in liquid nitrogen vapor phase. Purity and quantity of every magnetically sorted T cell population were checked by analytical flow cytometry. From each sorted fraction, genomic DNA was isolated and quantified by UV absorbance on a Nanodrop 2000c. The clonotype originates from a man in his late teens or twenties in good health. The sequencing input was naive CD4+ T cells sorted from blood. The cell subset or site label of this sample denotes: CD45RA+ positively selected.

The bases are TGTGCCAGCAGCGCCTCGGGACAACCCTACGAGCAGTACTTC. Its protein reads: CASSASGQPYEQYF. The rearrangement combines TRBV9 with TRBJ2-7; the D gene is possibly TRBD1, with 6 bases matching. The V end loses 3 bases and the J end loses 2 bases, and a stretch of 12 bases separates them. Spanning cysteine to phenylalanine, the CDR3 consists of 14 amino acids. CDR3 DNA only is kept here, 42 bases in frame from base 1. CDR1 and CDR2 (SGDLS, YYNGEE) derive from the germline V gene.